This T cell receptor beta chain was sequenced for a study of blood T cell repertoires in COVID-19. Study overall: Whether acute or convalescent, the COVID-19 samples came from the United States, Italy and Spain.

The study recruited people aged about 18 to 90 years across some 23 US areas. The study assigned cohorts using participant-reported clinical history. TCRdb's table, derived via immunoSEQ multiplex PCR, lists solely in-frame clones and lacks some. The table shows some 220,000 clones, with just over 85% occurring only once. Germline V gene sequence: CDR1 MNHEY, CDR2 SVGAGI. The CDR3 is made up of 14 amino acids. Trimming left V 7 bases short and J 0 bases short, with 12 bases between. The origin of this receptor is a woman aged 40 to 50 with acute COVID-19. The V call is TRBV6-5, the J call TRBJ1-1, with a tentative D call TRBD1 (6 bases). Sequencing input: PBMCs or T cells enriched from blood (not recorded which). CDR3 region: CASKGDRMNTEAFF. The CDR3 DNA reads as TGTGCCAGCAAAGGAGACAGGATGAACACTGAAGCTTTCTTT.